Sequencing of this T cell receptor (beta chain) was carried out in a study of T cell responses to AZD1222 COVID-19 vaccine (dated by TCRdb to the early 2020s). A note on the overall study: TCR sequencing was performed for 230 to 250 trial participants, of whom about 200 were given two doses of AZD1222 and some 26 were given two doses of MenACWY control vaccine. Trial participants were enrolled by age into 18-55, 56-69 and 70-plus year subgroups, with approximately 150, 30 and 60 TCR-sequenced participants respectively.

Concerning this clone itself: Its antigen has not been determined. Per-base quality was not reported, and no clone a single base away is much larger than it.

Relative to germline, V is 3 bases shorter and J is 2 bases shorter, with 14 bases between their ends. The CDR3 covers 14 residues, taking in both the cysteine and the phenylalanine. Only the CDR3 portion is preserved as DNA: 42 bases, with reading frame beginning at the first base. The CDR1 and CDR2 encoded by the germline V gene (reference sequence) are GTSNPN and SVGIG. This specimen's time point label, interpreted: about 28 days (+/-7) after the second vaccine dose. AZD1222 recipients given second doses at about 4 weeks or at about 12 weeks were pooled, since spike-specific TCR depth and breadth were not found to differ between the two schedules. The vaccinee samples were drawn from two UK trials, COV001 and COV002, one of which was a single-blind randomized controlled phase 2/3 trial testing AZD1222 (ChAdOx1 nCoV-19) in healthy adults. Trial participant PBMC samples were collected at day 0 and day 28 after the second dose for TCRbeta chain sequencing.

The CDR3 regions of human TCRbeta chains were analyzed by immunosequencing. The published analysis was carried out like this. TCRs in the repertoires were compared against a reference library of SARS-CoV-2-specific TCRs that had been generated with the MIRA antigen-specificity platform. Breadth was defined as the fraction of unique TCRs that were SARS-CoV-2-associated. Depth was defined as the fraction of total T cells that were SARS-CoV-2-associated. Each spike-specific TCR was assigned to its reactive spike region and to a CD4 or CD8 class using the MIRA data. Log10-transformed breadth and depth values were compared by one-way ANOVA with Sidak's multiple comparisons tests. TCRdb mirrors the immuneACCESS table, restricted to in-frame sequences. Some clones are absent from its copies; in checked studies, under half trace to an unresolved V gene, and the reason for the others is unknown. D and trimming were read from the DNA, whereas the V and J calls and clone size are those reported in that table. The sample profile shows about 140,000 clones; less than 95% of them were found once. The ten most abundant clones make up approximately 5.9% of the sample.

Study-level results and caveats: A significant rise in spike-specific TCR breadth and depth was observed after two AZD1222 doses relative to day 0 and relative to MenACWY recipients. CD4 TCRs associated with the vaccine covered the entire spike protein, and the dominant responses were in regions 160-218 and 743-854. Because no day 14 peak-response samples were available, the repertoires could be characterized only after the peak T cell response. Conclusions about previously exposed vaccinees are limited because only a handful of AZD1222 recipients were SARS-CoV-2 seropositive at baseline. Most participants were white British and females outnumbered males, and the authors suggested that clonal diversity may have been underestimated. Reportedly, almost half of the unique spike-specific TCRs recognized epitopes lying outside the regions that are mutated in the B.1.351 and B.1.1.7 variants. The 56-69-year group was small, and its depth increase did not reach significance, likely because of low power.

The sequencing used peripheral blood, collected 28 days after the second AZD1222 dose. The clonotype originates from an adult who received the AZD1222 COVID-19 vaccine. The sequence joins TRBV30 to TRBJ2-7, with a weak D call of TRBD2 (7 bases match). The CDR3 region reads CAWRGGGAAYEQYF. The DNA is TGTGCCTGGAGAGGGGGGGGCGCCGCCTACGAGCAGTACTTC.